The clone carrying this T cell receptor beta chain turned up a few times. What it binds is not known. The data were taken from a study of shared clonotypes between healthy human individuals. About the study: Plates per donor: three CD4 naive, three CD4 memory, two CD8 naive, one CD8 memory.

The table came from immunoSEQ multiplex PCR; TCRdb's copy has only in-frame clones and leaves some out. The sample lists some 1.5 million clones; 95% to 97% were seen once. Notes on the study in general: Generation probability values for non-shared clonotypes were lower than those for clonotypes shared by all four donors.

Negatively enriched CD4+ T cells were divided by CD45RA into naive and memory. This CDR3 comprises 13 residues. V lost 5 bases to trimming and J lost 9 bases; unmatched junction nucleotides: 4. The V gene's germline CDR1 is MNHEY and CDR2 SMNVEV (reference sequence). Source material: naive CD4+ T cells sorted from blood. Subset reported: CD45RA+ positively selected. This sequence joins TRBV27 and TRBJ2-1; TRBD2 matches at 10 bases. This receptor was taken from a man in his thirties or forties in good health. CDR3 DNA: TGTGCCAGCAGTATCATAGCGGGAGGTGAGCAGTTCTTC. The encoded protein is CASSIIAGGEQFF.